The clone carrying this TCR beta chain was observed a single time. This sample was taken from a study of blood T cell repertoires in COVID-19. Study-level information: Spain, Italy and the United States supplied samples that represented acute and convalescent COVID-19. In each case, the material was cDNA or gDNA derived from T cells, B-cell-depleted T cells, or PBMCs.

In the original processing: Cell counts per sample came from amplifying reference gene primers. Assay: immunoSEQ multiplex PCR; the TCRdb copy retains only in-frame clones and omits some. D and trimming come from the DNA, and the V and J calls and clone size come from that table. The sample gives around 400,000 clones, more than 70% of which show up once; roughly 1.2% is in the top ten. CDR1 is SNHLY and CDR2 is FYNNEI in the germline V gene. Trimming removed 3 bases from V and 2 bases from J, with 7 bases in between. The CDR3 is 13 amino acids. The receptor was derived from a middle-aged man with acute or convalescent COVID-19. This chain connects TRBV2 to TRBJ1-2; TRBD1 is a possible D gene (5 bases). The sequenced material came from peripheral blood. The CDR3 region has the DNA TGTGCCAGCAGTGAGACAGACAACTATGGCTACACCTTC. Translated, it gives CASSETDNYGYTF.